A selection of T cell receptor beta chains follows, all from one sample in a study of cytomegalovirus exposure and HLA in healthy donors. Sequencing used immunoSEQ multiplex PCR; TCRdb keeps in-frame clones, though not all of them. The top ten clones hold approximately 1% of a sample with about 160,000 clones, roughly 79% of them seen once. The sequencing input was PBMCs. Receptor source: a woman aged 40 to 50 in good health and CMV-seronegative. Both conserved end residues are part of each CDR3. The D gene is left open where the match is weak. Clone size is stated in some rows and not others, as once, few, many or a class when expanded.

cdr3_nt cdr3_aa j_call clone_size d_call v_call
TGTGCCAGCAGTCTAACACAGAACTATGGCTACACCTTC CASSLTQNYGYTF TRBJ1-2 NA NA TRBV5-8
TGTGCCTGGACTGGGACAGGCAGCGGGGCTTTCTTT CAWTGTGSGAFF TRBJ1-1 once TRBD1 TRBV30
TGTGCCAGCAGCTTATGGGACAGGGGCACCGGGGAGCTGTTTTTT CASSLWDRGTGELFF TRBJ2-2 NA TRBD1 TRBV7-3
TGTGCCAGCAGTTCACTCTACGAGCAGTACTTC CASSSLYEQYF TRBJ2-7 NA NA TRBV6-1
TGTGCCACCCAACAACAGGGGGCGCCTCTCCAAGAGACCCAGTACTTC CATQQQGAPLQETQYF TRBJ2-5 NA TRBD1 TRBV27
TGTGCCAGCATTCAGACGGGAGGGTCAAATGAGCAGTTCTTC CASIQTGGSNEQFF TRBJ2-1 NA TRBD2 TRBV2
TGTGCCAGCAGCTCCGACCTAGGACAGACGGACGAGCAGTACTTC CASSSDLGQTDEQYF TRBJ2-7 few NA TRBV11-3
TGTGCCAGCAGCCCGGAGGCAGGGGGGATCACTGAAGCTTTCTTT CASSPEAGGITEAFF TRBJ1-1 NA TRBD1 TRBV5-4
TGTGCCAGCACTACTCGGGACAGGGTCCATGAGCAGTTCTTC CASTTRDRVHEQFF TRBJ2-1 few TRBD1 TRBV5-6
TGTGCCAGCAGTTACCGAAACAGGGGTTTCGGCTACACCTTC CASSYRNRGFGYTF TRBJ1-2 NA TRBD1 TRBV6-5
TGTGCCAGCAGCGTTAGCGGGAGGGGAGAGACCCAGTACTTC CASSVSGRGETQYF TRBJ2-5 NA TRBD2 TRBV9
TGTGCCAGCAGCTTATCGGGACAGGGCTACGAGCAGTACTTC CASSLSGQGYEQYF TRBJ2-7 NA TRBD1 TRBV5-4
TGTGCCAGTAGTATAGGAGACTATGGCTACACCTTC CASSIGDYGYTF TRBJ1-2 NA NA TRBV19
TGCAGCGTTTGGGACAACCAAGGGACCCAGTACTTC CSVWDNQGTQYF TRBJ2-5 NA NA TRBV29-1
TGTGCCAGCAGTGATGGGACAGGGGGCCGGAATGAGCAGTTCTTC CASSDGTGGRNEQFF TRBJ2-1 once TRBD1 TRBV6-1
TGTGCCAGCAGCGTAGAAAAACGGGGTCGTGAGTTCTTC CASSVEKRGREFF TRBJ2-1 NA NA TRBV9
TGTGCCAGCAGTTTAACGGGAGTCCCCAACAATGAGCAGTTCTTC CASSLTGVPNNEQFF TRBJ2-1 few NA TRBV27
TGTGCCAGCAGTTCAGGGGAAACAAATGAAAAACTGTTTTTT CASSSGETNEKLFF TRBJ1-4 NA NA TRBV6-1
TGTGCCAGCAGCCTCGGGACTAGACAAGGGACCCAGTACTTC CASSLGTRQGTQYF TRBJ2-5 NA TRBD2 TRBV2
TGTGCCAGCAGTATGAGCGGGGAGCAGTTCTTC CASSMSGEQFF TRBJ2-1 NA NA TRBV2
TGTGCCAGCAGTTTGGGACAGGGGATCTACGAGCAGTACTTC CASSLGQGIYEQYF TRBJ2-7 NA TRBD1 TRBV6-5
TGTGCCAGCAGTGACAGAGCGGGGGGCTACAATGAGCAGTTCTTC CASSDRAGGYNEQFF TRBJ2-1 NA TRBD2 TRBV6-1
TGCGCCAGCAGCCGACCAGGCAATGAGCAGTTCTTC CASSRPGNEQFF TRBJ2-1 NA NA TRBV5-1
TGTGCCAGCAGTTCCGGGGGGGCTCTCACCGGGGAGCTGTTTTTT CASSSGGALTGELFF TRBJ2-2 NA TRBD2 TRBV28
TGTGCCAGCAGCCCAATCCAGGGGGCCTTCGCGAGTCAGCCCCAGCATTTT CASSPIQGAFASQPQHF TRBJ1-5 NA TRBD1 TRBV27
TGTGCCAGCAGCCACTCGGAGGCTGGGCTAGCGGGGCTTACCGGGGAGCTGTTTTTT CASSHSEAGLAGLTGELFF TRBJ2-2 NA TRBD2 TRBV9
TGTGCCACCAGCGACAGGGGTACGTCTTACGAGCAGTACTTC CATSDRGTSYEQYF TRBJ2-7 NA TRBD1 TRBV19
TGTGCCAGCAGCCAACCGACAGTCGGCGCCTATGGCTACACCTTC CASSQPTVGAYGYTF TRBJ1-2 NA NA TRBV5-8
TGTGCCAGCAGACAGGGACAGGCTCTCGGATGGCCCCAGCATTTT CASRQGQALGWPQHF TRBJ1-5 NA TRBD1 TRBV6-5
TGTGCCATCACCCCCGGACTAGCGGGAGGGAGCACAGATACGCAGTATTTT CAITPGLAGGSTDTQYF TRBJ2-3 NA TRBD2 TRBV10-3
TGTGCCAGCTCACAGAGCTTCAATCAGCCCCAGCATTTT CASSQSFNQPQHF TRBJ1-5 NA NA TRBV18
TGTGCCTGGACCAGACAGGTGGGGGGCTACACCTTC CAWTRQVGGYTF TRBJ1-2 once NA TRBV30
TGTGCCAGCTCACCCCTGACAGGGGATGAAAAACTGTTTTTT CASSPLTGDEKLFF TRBJ1-4 NA TRBD1 TRBV18
TGCAGCGTTCAAACTAGCGGGAGCTCCTACGAGCAGTACTTC CSVQTSGSSYEQYF TRBJ2-7 NA TRBD2 TRBV29-1
TGCGCCAGCAGGAGCGTCCGGACAGGGGGCACAGATACGCAGTATTTT CASRSVRTGGTDTQYF TRBJ2-3 once TRBD1 TRBV5-1
TGCGCCAGCAGCCAAGAAGGACGGGAGGGCCGAGAAGATACGCAGTATTTT CASSQEGREGREDTQYF TRBJ2-3 NA TRBD2 TRBV4-1
TGCAGCGGCGACTCGGGGTGGGATGAGCAGTTCTTC CSGDSGWDEQFF TRBJ2-1 once NA TRBV29-1
TGTGCCAGCAGTCTCGACCAGGGCGACAATGAGCAGTTCTTC CASSLDQGDNEQFF TRBJ2-1 NA NA TRBV28
TGTGCCAGCAGCCCAGGGGGCACTGAAGCTTTCTTT CASSPGGTEAFF TRBJ1-1 NA TRBD1 TRBV25-1
TGTGCCTGTGCGCCCGAGCGGGGCTTCTCCTACGAGCAGTACTTC CACAPERGFSYEQYF TRBJ2-7 NA TRBD2 TRBV30
TGTGCCAGCAGTGAAATAGGGGGCCAGACCCAGTACTTC CASSEIGGQTQYF TRBJ2-5 NA TRBD1 TRBV6-1
TGTGCCAGCAGCCAAGACGCCGGGGACAATGAGCAGTTCTTC CASSQDAGDNEQFF TRBJ2-1 NA NA TRBV4-2
TGTGCCAGCAGTCTCGGAGGGACAGCGAACACTGAAGCTTTCTTT CASSLGGTANTEAFF TRBJ1-1 NA TRBD1 TRBV28
TGTGCCAGCAGTTACTCTTGGACTAGCGGCACCGGGGAGCTGTTTTTT CASSYSWTSGTGELFF TRBJ2-2 NA TRBD2 TRBV6-6
TGCGCCAGCAGCCCGCTAGCGGGAGAAGTTACCGGGGAGCTGTTTTTT CASSPLAGEVTGELFF TRBJ2-2 NA TRBD2 TRBV5-1
TGTGCCAGCAGCCCGTGGACAGGGGGCAATCAGCCCCAGCATTTT CASSPWTGGNQPQHF TRBJ1-5 NA TRBD1 TRBV5-6
TGTGCCAGCAGCTTAGGTCAGGGGTTCTACGAGCAGTACTTC CASSLGQGFYEQYF TRBJ2-7 few NA TRBV7-6
TGCAGCGTTCGGGATATAAATAATGAAAAACTGTTTTTT CSVRDINNEKLFF TRBJ1-4 NA NA TRBV29-1
TGTGCCAGCAGGGGACAGGGGGCGAGTGGAAAACTGTTTTTT CASRGQGASGKLFF TRBJ1-4 NA TRBD1 TRBV6-5
TGTGCCAGCAGGAACGACAGGAACACCATATATTTT CASRNDRNTIYF TRBJ1-3 NA NA TRBV6-5
TGTGCCAGCAGCCGGGTGGGACAGGGAAACACCATATATTTT CASSRVGQGNTIYF TRBJ1-3 NA TRBD1 TRBV11-2
TGTGCCAGCAGACACCCGGGACTAAGTAGCAGCAATGAGCAGTTCTTC CASRHPGLSSSNEQFF TRBJ2-1 few TRBD2 TRBV11-2
TGCAGTGCTTGGAGCGAGCTCGAAGCTTTCTTT CSAWSELEAFF TRBJ1-1 NA NA TRBV20-1